This TCR beta chain came from a study of PD-1 blockade in classical Hodgkin lymphoma. The CDR3 spans 14 residues. Germline-derived CDR1 and CDR2 are MNHEY and SMNVEV (reference sequence). V lost 8 bases, J lost 3 bases, and 14 bases lay in between. Profiling relied on immunoSEQ multiplex PCR, and the TCRdb table lists in-frame clones only, not all of them. The profile shows approximately 25,000 clones, 65% to 85% of them singletons. Patients all relapsed after autologous stem cell transplantation, and there was variation in brentuximab vedotin exposure. Magnetic negative selection served to purify CD4+ T cells out of PBMCs that had been thawed.

V usage is TRBV27 and J usage is TRBJ1-5; D possibly corresponds to TRBD1 (5 bases). The receptor's source is a human donor with classical Hodgkin lymphoma. The sample in question was CD4+ T cells from blood, obtained at baseline. In nucleotides, the CDR3 is TGTGCCAGCCGACGACAGCCTTTCAATCAGCCCCAGCATTTT. Amino acid sequence: CASRRQPFNQPQHF.